This T cell receptor (beta chain) appears in the sequencing data of a study of cytomegalovirus exposure and HLA in healthy donors. Study in general: Of roughly 400 genotyped donors, 80% to 85% grouped in the Caucasian-associated ancestry cluster.

13 Jbeta primers and 60 Vbeta primers were used for the PCR. Produced via immunoSEQ multiplex PCR; TCRdb's table is partial and in-frame only. The sample has around 170,000 clones, around four fifths seen once; the top ten hold about 1.4%. The CDR3 covers 15 residues. Trimming cost V 0 bases and J 1 base, with 10 bases left between them. CDR1 is SGHRS and CDR2 is YFSETQ in the germline V gene. Study-wide results and caveats: TCR beta V- and J-gene trimming was later associated with a missense DCLRE1C variant. Altogether, more than 150 TCR beta chains were recorded as cytomegalovirus-associated. Data from an earlier analysis indicated that most TCR beta V segments were productive either about 87% or about 30% of the time.

With regard to this clone: As yet, its antigen is unknown.

V usage is TRBV5-1 and J usage is TRBJ1-1; D is perhaps TRBD1 (5 bases). The specimen was PBMCs. This clonotype was sampled from a woman between 18 and 30 years old in good health and CMV-seronegative. In DNA, the CDR3 is TGCGCCAGCAGCTTGGCTTCAGGGCCGAACACTGAAGCTTTCTTT. Its protein is CASSLASGPNTEAFF.